The clone carrying this T cell receptor (beta chain) was observed once. The data originate from a study of T cell changes during pregnancy in multiple sclerosis. The CDR3 has 16 amino acids. V was cut by 1 base and J by 4 bases, with 15 bases left in between. Germline V lookup: CDR1 SGHNT, CDR2 YYREEE (reference sequence). Using immunoSEQ multiplex PCR, the repertoire was profiled, and TCRdb retains in-frame clones only, with some absent. The sample yields about 79,000 clones, approximately 92% seen once. The origin of this receptor is a female donor in good health, enrolled as a control in a pregnancy study. J is TRBJ2-1 and V is TRBV5-4; no clear D. This material consisted of peripheral blood, taken in the second trimester of pregnancy. CDR3 DNA sequence: TGTGCCAGCAGCTTGTCTGATGGCCACCCTTACAATGAGCAGTTCTTC. Its translation: CASSLSDGHPYNEQFF.